Here is one T cell receptor (beta chain) with its context. The record originates from a study of blood T cell repertoires in COVID-19. Original analysis: Scientists estimated how many nucleated cells there were by amplifying reference gene primers. Profiling relied on immunoSEQ multiplex PCR, and the TCRdb table lists in-frame clones only, not all of them. V and J calls and clone size are given by that table; D and trimming were obtained from the DNA. The repertoire holds roughly 290,000 clones, with more than 75% as singletons. CDR3 length: 13 residues. Germline CDR1 MDHEN, CDR2 SYDVKM. V lost 2 bases, J lost 8 bases, and 10 bases lay in between.

The chain couples TRBV28 to TRBJ1-5; D gene ambiguous. The sample was peripheral blood. This TCR was sampled from a woman aged 45-65 years who had recovered from COVID-19. CDR3 in amino acids: CASSLTVLEPQHF. CDR3 nucleotides: TGTGCCAGCAGTTTAACAGTATTGGAGCCCCAGCATTTT.